The entry below gives a single T cell receptor (beta chain) sequence along with its context. TCRdb keeps only in-frame clones here, not all; method: immunoSEQ multiplex PCR. The data show millions of clones, about 95% seen once. This sample is drawn from a study of shared clonotypes between healthy human individuals. Trimming pared 8 bases from V and 2 bases from J, leaving 11 bases between. Germline CDR1 reads SEHNR; CDR2 reads FQNEAQ (reference sequence). The CDR3 loop spans 13 amino acids. CD8 cells classed as naive were CD45RO-negative and positively selected for CCR7, excluding terminally differentiated effector memory CD45RA+ cells.

The specimen was naive CD8+ T cells sorted from blood. The receptor comes from a man between 18 and 29 years old in good health. The chain joins TRBV7-9 to TRBJ2-3; D gene ambiguous. The CDR3 DNA reads TGTGCCAGCCTAGGACCCGACACAGATACGCAGTATTTT. As protein: CASLGPDTDTQYF.